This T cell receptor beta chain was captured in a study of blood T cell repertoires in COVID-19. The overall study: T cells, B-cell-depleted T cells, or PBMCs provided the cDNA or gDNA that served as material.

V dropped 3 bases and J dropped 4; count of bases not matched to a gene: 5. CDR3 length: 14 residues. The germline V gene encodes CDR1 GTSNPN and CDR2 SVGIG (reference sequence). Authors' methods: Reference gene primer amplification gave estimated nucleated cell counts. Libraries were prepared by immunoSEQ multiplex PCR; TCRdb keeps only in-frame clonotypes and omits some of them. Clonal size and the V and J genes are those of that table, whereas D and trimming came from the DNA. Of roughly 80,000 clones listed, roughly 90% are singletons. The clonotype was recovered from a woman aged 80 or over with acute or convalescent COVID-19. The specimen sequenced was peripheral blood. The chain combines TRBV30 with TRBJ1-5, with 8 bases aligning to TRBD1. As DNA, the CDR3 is TGTGCCTGGAGAACCCAGGGGGCGAATCAGCCCCAGCATTTT. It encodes CAWRTQGANQPQHF.